The clone carrying this TCR beta chain appeared a few times. RNA transcripts yielded amplified TCR beta CDR3 regions. Researchers ran a first-round RT-PCR on the TCR CDR3 using the HTBI primer set. From the multiplex PCR reads, TCRdb called clonotypes with MiXCR, one entry per CDR3 protein. The data show fewer than 450,000 distinct CDR3 sequences, approximately 18% seen once. This sample is drawn from a study of T cells in Graves' hyperthyroidism and ophthalmopathy. As for the study in general: The initial diagnosis was the point when peripheral blood was collected, ahead of any treatment.

The germline gives CDR1 KGHSH, CDR2 LQKENI. The germline V and J ends were trimmed by 0 bases and 5 bases, with 8 bases remaining between them. The CDR3 totals 13 residues. Exclusion criteria comprised uncontrolled infection, other autoimmune disease, pregnancy or lactation. PBMCs stemmed from about 9.7 ml fresh peripheral blood. J is TRBJ2-7 and V is TRBV18, with D unclear. This clonotype originated in a woman in her 30s with Graves' hyperthyroidism that later progressed to Graves' ophthalmopathy. Source material: blood. This CDR3 is CASSPPAVHEQYF. DNA of the CDR3: TGTGCCAGCTCACCACCGGCCGTCCACGAGCAGTACTTC.